This T cell receptor (beta chain) stems from a study of OX40 agonist ivuxolimab in advanced cancers. Study-wide background: Earlier anti-PD-1, anti-PD-L1 or anti-CTLA-4 therapy was permitted; roughly 42% had received some. Overall study findings and caveats: Low clonal expansion, among the lowest seen, marked partial responders at 0.1-3.0 mg/kg.

A word on this clone: The antigen is unknown.

Autoimmune disease history or systemic immunosuppression meant exclusion. Assay: immunoSEQ multiplex PCR; the TCRdb copy retains only in-frame clones and omits some. The sample has 55,000 to 70,000 clones; about four fifths are singletons. The germline gives CDR1 ENHRY, CDR2 SYGVKD. The CDR3 has 17 amino acids. V was pared by 4 bases and J by 9 bases, with 20 bases of the junction left unmatched. The sample was CD4+ or CD8+ T cells sorted from blood, taken in a trial of the OX40 agonist ivuxolimab. The chain uses TRBV10-3 and TRBJ1-2; 7 nucleotides agree with TRBD1. The TCR was taken from an adult with an advanced solid tumor such as melanoma, head and neck, liver or kidney cancer. The CDR3 DNA reads TGTGCCATCAGTGGGTCCAAGATGGCCGGGGCAGGGGGAAGCTACACCTTC. It encodes CAISGSKMAGAGGSYTF.